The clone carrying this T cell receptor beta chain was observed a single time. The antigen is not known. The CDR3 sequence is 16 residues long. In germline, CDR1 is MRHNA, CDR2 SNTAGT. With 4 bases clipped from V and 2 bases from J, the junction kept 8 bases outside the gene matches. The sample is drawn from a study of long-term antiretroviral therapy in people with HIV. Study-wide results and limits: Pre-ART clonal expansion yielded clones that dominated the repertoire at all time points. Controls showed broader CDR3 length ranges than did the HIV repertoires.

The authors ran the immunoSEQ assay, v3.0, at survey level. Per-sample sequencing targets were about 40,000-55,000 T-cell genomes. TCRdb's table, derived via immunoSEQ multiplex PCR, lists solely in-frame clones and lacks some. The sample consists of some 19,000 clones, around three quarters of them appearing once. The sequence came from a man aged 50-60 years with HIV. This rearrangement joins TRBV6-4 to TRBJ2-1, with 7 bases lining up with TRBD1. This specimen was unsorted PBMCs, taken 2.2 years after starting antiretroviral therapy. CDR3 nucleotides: TGTGCCAGCAGTGCCGAGTTGGGACAGACCTACAATGAGCAGTTCTTC. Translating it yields CASSAELGQTYNEQFF.